These T cell receptor beta chains were read from a single sample in a study of vaccination and CD4 T cells after COVID-19. TCRdb re-derived calls from the PCR reads in MiXCR, one entry per CDR3 protein. Of approximately 7,900 distinct CDR3 sequences in the sample, roughly 20% were seen once. The antigens of these receptors remain unknown. The starting material was CD4+ T cells from blood, cultured in vitro, obtained after SARS-CoV-2 vaccination. These receptors were obtained from a human donor who had recovered from COVID-19. CDR3s include the opening cysteine and the closing phenylalanine or tryptophan. A D gene is named only where the DNA matches it firmly. Size is stated for part of the rows, as once, few or many counts, or as a class when the clone is expanded.

V gene: TRBV20-1; D gene: NA; J gene: TRBJ2-5; clone size: medium-sized; CDR3 protein: CSGWLTETQYF; CDR3 DNA: TGCAGTGGCTGGCTCACAGAGACCCAGTACTTC
V gene: TRBV21-1; D gene: NA; J gene: TRBJ2-7; clone size: few; CDR3 protein: CASSKVSRGAYEQYF; CDR3 DNA: TGTGCCAGCAGCAAAGTTTCCAGGGGAGCCTACGAGCAGTACTTC
V gene: TRBV7-8; D gene: NA; J gene: TRBJ1-5; clone size: medium-sized; CDR3 protein: CASSKRAGPYSNQPQHF; CDR3 DNA: TGTGCCAGCAGCAAACGGGCAGGGCCCTATAGCAATCAGCCCCAGCATTTT
V gene: TRBV24-1; D gene: TRBD1; J gene: TRBJ2-6; clone size: medium-sized; CDR3 protein: CATGTGAGANVLTF; CDR3 DNA: TGTGCCACCGGGACAGGGGCTGGGGCCAACGTCCTGACTTTC
V gene: TRBV6-5; D gene: NA; J gene: TRBJ2-3; clone size: few; CDR3 protein: CASSYVTGTDTQYF; CDR3 DNA: TGTGCCAGCAGTTACGTGACAGGCACAGATACGCAGTATTTT
V gene: TRBV10-3; D gene: TRBD2; J gene: TRBJ2-1; clone size: medium-sized; CDR3 protein: CAINDRTSGHNEQFF; CDR3 DNA: TGTGCCATCAACGATAGGACTAGCGGACACAATGAGCAGTTCTTC
V gene: TRBV20-1; D gene: NA; J gene: TRBJ1-2; clone size: medium-sized; CDR3 protein: CSASSHGNYGYTF; CDR3 DNA: TGCAGTGCTAGTAGTCACGGGAACTATGGCTACACCTTC
V gene: TRBV20-1; D gene: NA; J gene: TRBJ1-5; clone size: medium-sized; CDR3 protein: CSARATASNQPQHF; CDR3 DNA: TGCAGTGCTAGAGCGACGGCTAGCAATCAGCCCCAGCATTTT
V gene: TRBV12-3/TRBV12-4; D gene: TRBD2; J gene: TRBJ2-5; clone size: NA; CDR3 protein: CASSFGTSGGETQYF; CDR3 DNA: TGTGCCAGCAGTTTTGGGACTAGCGGGGGAGAGACCCAGTACTTC
V gene: TRBV7-9; D gene: TRBD1; J gene: TRBJ2-7; clone size: medium-sized; CDR3 protein: CASSHRDRTYEQYF; CDR3 DNA: TGTGCCAGCAGCCACCGGGACAGAACCTACGAGCAGTACTTC
V gene: TRBV7-2; D gene: NA; J gene: TRBJ2-7; clone size: medium-sized; CDR3 protein: CASIESQGIAYEQYF; CDR3 DNA: TGTGCCAGCATCGAATCCCAGGGTATCGCCTACGAGCAGTACTTC
V gene: TRBV18; D gene: NA; J gene: TRBJ2-1; clone size: once; CDR3 protein: CASSPFREGEQFF; CDR3 DNA: TGTGCCAGCTCACCCTTTAGGGAAGGGGAGCAGTTCTTC
V gene: TRBV14; D gene: TRBD2; J gene: TRBJ2-3; clone size: NA; CDR3 protein: CASSPLGTSGVPRTDTQYF; CDR3 DNA: TGTGCCAGCAGCCCCCTGGGGACTAGCGGGGTTCCCCGCACAGATACGCAGTATTTT
V gene: TRBV6-5; D gene: NA; J gene: TRBJ2-1; clone size: few; CDR3 protein: CASSYREQFF; CDR3 DNA: TGTGCCAGCAGTTACCGGGAGCAGTTCTTC
V gene: TRBV20-1; D gene: NA; J gene: TRBJ1-2; clone size: large; CDR3 protein: CSARPSGEASIGYTF; CDR3 DNA: TGCAGTGCTAGGCCCTCCGGGGAGGCCTCTATTGGCTACACCTTC
V gene: TRBV7-9; D gene: TRBD1; J gene: TRBJ1-5; clone size: medium-sized; CDR3 protein: CASSAGQGAEQPQHF; CDR3 DNA: TGTGCCAGCAGCGCGGGACAGGGGGCGGAACAGCCCCAGCATTTT
V gene: TRBV24-1; D gene: NA; J gene: TRBJ2-1; clone size: NA; CDR3 protein: CATSDTELPYNEQFF; CDR3 DNA: TGTGCCACCAGTGATACAGAACTCCCCTACAATGAGCAGTTCTTC
V gene: TRBV6-1; D gene: TRBD2; J gene: TRBJ2-1; clone size: few; CDR3 protein: CATTGLARSYNEQFF; CDR3 DNA: TGTGCCACCACCGGACTAGCTCGGAGCTACAATGAGCAGTTCTTC
V gene: TRBV20-1; D gene: NA; J gene: TRBJ1-1; clone size: medium-sized; CDR3 protein: CSARTAGSNTEAFF; CDR3 DNA: TGCAGTGCTAGAACGGCAGGGTCGAACACTGAAGCTTTCTTT
V gene: TRBV6-5; D gene: NA; J gene: TRBJ1-5; clone size: medium-sized; CDR3 protein: CASSYQGPSEPQHF; CDR3 DNA: TGTGCCAGCAGTTACCAGGGCCCCTCGGAACCCCAGCATTTT
V gene: TRBV19; D gene: NA; J gene: TRBJ1-1; clone size: NA; CDR3 protein: CASSLTVQNTEAFF; CDR3 DNA: TGTGCCAGTAGTTTGACAGTACAGAACACTGAAGCTTTCTTT
V gene: TRBV28; D gene: NA; J gene: TRBJ1-5; clone size: few; CDR3 protein: CASKGQKGGGNQPQHF; CDR3 DNA: TGTGCCAGCAAGGGCCAGAAGGGGGGGGGCAATCAGCCCCAGCATTTT
V gene: TRBV20-1; D gene: NA; J gene: TRBJ2-7; clone size: NA; CDR3 protein: CSASLGPAGTYEQYF; CDR3 DNA: TGCAGTGCTAGTCTCGGCCCTGCCGGGACCTACGAGCAGTACTTC
V gene: TRBV7-3; D gene: TRBD2; J gene: TRBJ2-1; clone size: few; CDR3 protein: CASSLTSRTYNEQFF; CDR3 DNA: TGTGCCAGCAGCTTGACTAGCCGCACCTACAATGAGCAGTTCTTC
V gene: TRBV20-1; D gene: TRBD1; J gene: TRBJ1-5; clone size: NA; CDR3 protein: CSAIKNNRGGNQPQHF; CDR3 DNA: TGCAGTGCTATCAAAAACAACAGGGGCGGAAATCAGCCCCAGCATTTT
V gene: TRBV6-2/TRBV6-3; D gene: TRBD1; J gene: TRBJ1-5; clone size: few; CDR3 protein: CASRKTGDSNQPQHF; CDR3 DNA: TGTGCCAGCAGAAAGACAGGGGATAGCAATCAGCCCCAGCATTTT
V gene: TRBV7-9; D gene: NA; J gene: TRBJ2-5; clone size: medium-sized; CDR3 protein: CASSLGAGQETQYF; CDR3 DNA: TGTGCCAGCAGCTTAGGGGCGGGACAAGAGACCCAGTACTTC
V gene: TRBV2; D gene: NA; J gene: TRBJ1-2; clone size: NA; CDR3 protein: CASSTIPNYGYTF; CDR3 DNA: TGTGCCAGCAGTACGATTCCTAACTATGGCTACACCTTC
V gene: TRBV10-3; D gene: NA; J gene: TRBJ2-5; clone size: medium-sized; CDR3 protein: CAISESIPGNGQETQYF; CDR3 DNA: TGTGCCATCAGTGAGTCGATTCCAGGGAATGGTCAAGAGACCCAGTACTTC
V gene: TRBV21-1; D gene: NA; J gene: TRBJ2-1; clone size: NA; CDR3 protein: CASSRTSGYNEQFF; CDR3 DNA: TGTGCCAGCAGCAGGACTAGCGGATACAATGAGCAGTTCTTC
V gene: TRBV28; D gene: NA; J gene: TRBJ2-1; clone size: few; CDR3 protein: CVVGASSYNEQFF; CDR3 DNA: TGTGTCGTGGGGGCCAGCTCCTACAATGAGCAGTTCTTC
V gene: TRBV20-1; D gene: TRBD1; J gene: TRBJ1-1; clone size: NA; CDR3 protein: CSATNTGGGTEAFF; CDR3 DNA: TGCAGTGCAACCAATACAGGGGGGGGCACTGAAGCTTTCTTT
V gene: TRBV9; D gene: NA; J gene: TRBJ2-6; clone size: NA; CDR3 protein: CASSVVGGANVLTF; CDR3 DNA: TGTGCCAGCAGCGTAGTGGGTGGGGCCAACGTCCTGACTTTC
V gene: TRBV9; D gene: TRBD2; J gene: TRBJ2-1; clone size: NA; CDR3 protein: CASKPASGTFEQFF; CDR3 DNA: TGTGCCAGCAAGCCCGCTAGCGGAACGTTCGAGCAGTTCTTC
V gene: TRBV7-2; D gene: NA; J gene: TRBJ1-5; clone size: medium-sized; CDR3 protein: CASSLRGNQPQHF; CDR3 DNA: TGTGCCAGCAGCTTACGCGGCAATCAGCCCCAGCATTTT
V gene: TRBV4-1; D gene: NA; J gene: TRBJ2-3; clone size: NA; CDR3 protein: CASSQVRGTSTDTQYF; CDR3 DNA: TGCGCCAGCAGCCAAGTTCGGGGGACTAGCACAGATACGCAGTATTTT
V gene: TRBV6-1; D gene: TRBD1; J gene: TRBJ2-2; clone size: few; CDR3 protein: CASKGASTGELFF; CDR3 DNA: TGTGCCAGCAAGGGGGCGAGCACCGGGGAGCTGTTTTTT